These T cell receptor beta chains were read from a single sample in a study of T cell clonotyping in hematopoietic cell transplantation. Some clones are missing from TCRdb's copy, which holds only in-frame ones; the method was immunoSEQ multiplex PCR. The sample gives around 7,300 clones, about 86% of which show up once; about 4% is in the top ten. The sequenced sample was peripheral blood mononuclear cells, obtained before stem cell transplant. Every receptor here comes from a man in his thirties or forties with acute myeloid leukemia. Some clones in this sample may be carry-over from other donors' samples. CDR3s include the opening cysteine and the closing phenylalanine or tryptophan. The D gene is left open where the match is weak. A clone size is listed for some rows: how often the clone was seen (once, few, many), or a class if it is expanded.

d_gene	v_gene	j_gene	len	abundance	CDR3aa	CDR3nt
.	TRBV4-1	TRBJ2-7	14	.	CASRDPGDPYEQYF	TGCGCCAGCCGTGATCCAGGAGACCCCTACGAGCAGTACTTC
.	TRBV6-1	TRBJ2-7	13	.	CASTLGGTYEQYF	TGTGCCAGCACCCTCGGCGGGACCTACGAGCAGTACTTC
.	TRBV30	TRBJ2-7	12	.	CAWSPGTYEQYF	TGTGCCTGGAGTCCGGGTACCTACGAGCAGTACTTC
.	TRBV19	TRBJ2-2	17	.	CASSAPGLGIGTGELFF	TGTGCCAGTAGTGCGCCGGGACTTGGGATTGGCACCGGGGAGCTGTTTTTT
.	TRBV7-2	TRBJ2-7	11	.	CASRDYYEQYF	TGTGCCAGCAGGGATTACTACGAGCAGTACTTC
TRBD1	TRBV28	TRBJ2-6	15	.	CASWDRGTGANVLTF	TGTGCCAGCTGGGACAGGGGAACTGGGGCCAACGTCCTGACTTTC
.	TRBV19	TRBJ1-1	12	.	CASSMQGTEAFF	TGTGCCAGTAGTATGCAAGGCACTGAAGCTTTCTTT
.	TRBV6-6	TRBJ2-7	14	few	CASLPGTHSYEQYF	TGTGCCAGTCTCCCCGGGACACACTCCTACGAGCAGTACTTC
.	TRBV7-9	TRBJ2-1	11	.	CASNSYNEQFF	TGTGCCAGCAACTCCTACAATGAGCAGTTCTTC
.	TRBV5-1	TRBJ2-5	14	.	CASSLAGRQETQYF	TGCGCCAGCAGCTTGGCAGGGCGGCAAGAGACCCAGTACTTC
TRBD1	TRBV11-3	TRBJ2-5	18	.	CASSFAGQGVSSGETQYF	TGTGCCAGCAGCTTCGCTGGACAGGGTGTGTCGTCGGGAGAGACCCAGTACTTC
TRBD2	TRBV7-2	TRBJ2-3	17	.	CASSFQYGRDSTDTQYF	TGTGCCAGCAGCTTTCAATACGGGAGGGACTCCACAGATACGCAGTATTTT
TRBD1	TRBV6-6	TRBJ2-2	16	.	CASLDGQGANTGELFF	TGTGCCAGCCTTGACGGGCAGGGGGCGAACACCGGGGAGCTGTTTTTT
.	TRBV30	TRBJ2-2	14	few	CAGRGASNTGELFF	TGTGCCGGAAGGGGGGCCTCGAACACCGGGGAGCTGTTTTTT
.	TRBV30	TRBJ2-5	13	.	CAWSVILAETQYF	TGTGCCTGGAGTGTAATCCTCGCGGAGACCCAGTACTTC
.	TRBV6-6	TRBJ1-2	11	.	CASSYSYGYTF	TGTGCCAGCAGTTACTCCTATGGCTACACCTTC
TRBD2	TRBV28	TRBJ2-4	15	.	CASSLAGGAGGIQYF	TGTGCCAGCAGTTTAGCAGGGGGAGCGGGGGGCATTCAGTACTTC
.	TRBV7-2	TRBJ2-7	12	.	CASSLLPYEQYF	TGTGCCAGCAGCTTACTCCCCTACGAGCAGTACTTC
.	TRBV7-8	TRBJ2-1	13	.	CASSRGEYNEQFF	TGTGCCAGCAGTAGGGGGGAGTACAATGAGCAGTTCTTC
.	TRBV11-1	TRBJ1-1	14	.	CASSLRNRDTEAFF	TGTGCCAGCAGCTTAAGAAACAGGGACACTGAAGCTTTCTTT
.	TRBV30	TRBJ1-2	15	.	CAWSSNGGLSYGYTF	TGTGCCTGGAGTTCTAACGGGGGGCTTTCTTATGGCTACACCTTC
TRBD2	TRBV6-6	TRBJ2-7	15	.	CASTGTLAGVYEQYF	TGTGCCAGCACTGGGACCCTAGCGGGAGTCTACGAGCAGTACTTC
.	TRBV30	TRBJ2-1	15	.	CACSLRGARYNEQFF	TGTGCCTGTTCCCTTCGGGGTGCCAGGTACAATGAGCAGTTCTTC
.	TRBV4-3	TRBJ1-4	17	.	CAGSQDVGLGGTEKLFF	TGCGCCGGCAGCCAAGATGTGGGTCTGGGGGGAACGGAAAAACTGTTTTTT
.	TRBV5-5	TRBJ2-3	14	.	CASSFSSGTDTQYF	TGTGCCAGCAGCTTCAGTTCAGGCACAGATACGCAGTATTTT
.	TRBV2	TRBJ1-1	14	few	CASKPDRMNTEAFF	TGTGCCAGCAAACCTGACAGGATGAACACTGAAGCTTTCTTT
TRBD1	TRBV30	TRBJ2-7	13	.	CAWVGDSSYEQYF	TGTGCCTGGGTCGGGGACAGTTCCTACGAGCAGTACTTC
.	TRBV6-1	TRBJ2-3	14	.	CASSPARSTDTQYF	TGTGCCAGCAGTCCTGCTCGCAGCACAGATACGCAGTATTTT
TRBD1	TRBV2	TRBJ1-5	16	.	CASRSSGTGGSQPQHF	TGTGCCAGCAGGTCCTCCGGGACAGGGGGCAGCCAGCCCCAGCATTTT
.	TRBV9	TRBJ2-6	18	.	CASSGGARDPSGANVLTF	TGTGCCAGCAGCGGGGGGGCCAGGGACCCCTCTGGGGCCAACGTCCTGACTTTC
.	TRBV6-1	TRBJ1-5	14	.	CATDPLWANQPQHF	TGTGCCACCGACCCGCTTTGGGCCAATCAGCCCCAGCATTTT
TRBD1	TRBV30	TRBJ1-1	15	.	CAWSEGTGGGTEAFF	TGTGCCTGGAGTGAAGGGACAGGGGGGGGCACTGAAGCTTTCTTT
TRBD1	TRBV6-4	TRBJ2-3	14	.	CASSDGQGADTQYF	TGTGCCAGCAGTGACGGACAGGGGGCAGATACGCAGTATTTT
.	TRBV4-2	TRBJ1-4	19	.	CASSQESQWFEATNEKLFF	TGTGCCAGCAGCCAAGAATCCCAATGGTTCGAGGCAACTAATGAAAAACTGTTTTTT
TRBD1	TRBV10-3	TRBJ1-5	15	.	CAISPSGGQNQPQHF	TGTGCCATCAGTCCTTCAGGGGGTCAAAATCAGCCCCAGCATTTT
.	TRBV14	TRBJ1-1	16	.	CASSQPDGRTPIEAFF	TGTGCCAGCAGCCAACCTGACGGACGGACACCTATTGAAGCTTTCTTT
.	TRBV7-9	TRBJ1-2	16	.	CASSLAPEDLNYGYTF	TGTGCCAGCAGCTTAGCGCCAGAGGATCTTAACTATGGCTACACCTTC
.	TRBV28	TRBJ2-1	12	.	CASARPFGGQFF	TGTGCCAGCGCGCGCCCGTTCGGAGGGCAGTTCTTC
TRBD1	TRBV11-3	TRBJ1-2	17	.	CASSLYWTGHGPQGYTF	TGTGCCAGCAGCCTTTACTGGACAGGCCATGGACCTCAAGGCTACACCTTC
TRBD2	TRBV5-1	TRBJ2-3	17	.	CASSLEGRGGYTDTQYF	TGCGCCAGCAGCTTGGAGGGCCGCGGGGGTTACACAGATACGCAGTATTTT
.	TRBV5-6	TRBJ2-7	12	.	CASSLSSYEQYF	TGTGCCAGCAGCCTCAGCTCCTACGAGCAGTACTTC
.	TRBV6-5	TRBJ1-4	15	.	CATRVGRRNNEKLFF	TGTGCCACAAGAGTCGGGAGGCGGAATAATGAAAAACTGTTTTTT
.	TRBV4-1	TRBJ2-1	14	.	CASSQDSSGVEQFF	TGCGCCAGCAGCCAAGATTCTTCGGGAGTCGAGCAGTTCTTC
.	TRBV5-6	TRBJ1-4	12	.	CASSGGDEKLFF	TGTGCCAGCAGCGGGGGAGATGAAAAACTGTTTTTT
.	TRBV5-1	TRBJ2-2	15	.	CASESSDIQYGELFF	TGCGCCAGCGAATCCTCGGATATCCAATACGGGGAGCTGTTTTTT
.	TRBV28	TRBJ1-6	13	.	CASSLWAGSPLHF	TGTGCCAGCAGTTTATGGGCAGGGTCACCCCTCCACTTT
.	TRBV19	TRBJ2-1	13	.	CASTGTLNNEQFF	TGTGCCAGCACTGGGACACTCAACAATGAGCAGTTCTTC
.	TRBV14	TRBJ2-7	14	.	CASSLQVGSYEQYF	TGTGCCAGCAGCCTCCAGGTCGGGTCCTACGAGCAGTACTTC
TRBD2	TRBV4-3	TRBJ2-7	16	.	CASSRNTGTSGYEQYF	TGCGCCAGCAGCCGGAATACCGGGACTAGCGGCTACGAGCAGTACTTC
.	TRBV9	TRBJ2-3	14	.	CASSPHPREDTQYF	TGTGCCAGCAGCCCCCACCCCAGGGAGGATACGCAGTATTTT
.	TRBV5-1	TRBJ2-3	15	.	CASSPQSEALYTQYF	TGCGCCAGCAGCCCGCAAAGTGAAGCCCTATATACGCAGTATTTT